Listed here are 23 T cell receptor beta chains from one sample, sequenced in a study of human T cells and chemical hapten exposure (dated by TCRdb to the early 2020s). The time point label here, explained by the study, means: patch test 2, 6 weeks after DPC sensitization. The sample's treatment or condition label is to be understood as: therapeutic diphenylcyclopropenone sensitization with weekly scalp DPC. The library was prepared using RACE. The sample was run on a NextSeq 500. In-frame beta chains were kept once TCRdb had trimmed the public reads at Q25 with fastp and called clones with MiXCR. Rows are unified per CDR3 protein, each entry keeping the most common DNA and genes. The sample table records about 80,000 distinct CDR3 sequences; 9.5% to 13% of these occur just once. Together, the top ten hold around 2.5% of the sample. The source material was whole blood, sampled in connection with sensitization to the hapten diphenylcyclopropenone (DPC). Source of these receptors: a woman in her twenties or thirties with alopecia areata. Some clones in this sample may be carry-over from other donors' samples.

The chain has TRBV28 and TRBJ2-1; the D gene is possibly TRBD2 (6 bases). CDR3 length equals 14 residues. Germline-derived CDR1 and CDR2 are MDHEN and SYDVKM. The V and J ends lost 8 bases and 2 bases respectively, with 13 bases between them. CDR3 protein: CASELTGAYNEQFF. The CDR3 DNA follows: TGTGCCAGCGAGCTAACGGGGGCCTACAATGAGCAGTTCTTC.

This chain uses TRBV7-2 with TRBJ2-4, with 7 bases that match TRBD1. The CDR3 extends over 14 amino acids. Unmatched junction bases numbered 6, after V lost 5 bases and J lost 5 bases. Per the germline V gene, CDR1 is SGHTA and CDR2 is FQGNSA. The CDR3 sequence: CASSAQGRQNIQYF. The CDR3 nucleotides are TGTGCCAGCAGCGCACAGGGGCGTCAAAACATTCAGTACTTC. The variable domain in full, with the rest retrieved from reference TRBV7-2 and TRBJ2-4, is GAGVSQSPSNKVTEKGKDVELRCDPISGHTALYWYRQSLGQGLEFLIYFQGNSAPDKSGLPSDRFSAERTGGSVSTLTIQRTQQEDSAVYLCASSAQGRQNIQYFGAGTRLSVL.

This clonotype was seen ten or more times. This rearrangement joins TRBV6-1 to TRBJ2-3, with D perhaps assigned TRBD1 or TRBD2 (7 bases each). Looked up from germline, CDR1 is MNHNS and CDR2 is SASEGT. Trimming shortened V by 7 bases and J by 0 bases, and 17 bases separated the two germline ends. This CDR3 has 16 residues. The CDR3 protein is CASTPQGTTSTDTQYF. In DNA form, the CDR3 reads TGTGCCAGCACCCCACAGGGGACTACTAGCACAGATACGCAGTATTTT.

This clonotype was seen many times. The chain links TRBV7-2 to TRBJ2-3; 9 nucleotides line up with TRBD2. The CDR3 length is 17 residues. Losses at the gene ends were 1 base for V and 4 bases for J; bases not matched to a gene: 9. Germline V lookup: CDR1 SGHTA, CDR2 FQGNSA. CDR3 amino acids: CASSLGGSGGRSDTQYF. In DNA, the CDR3 is TGTGCCAGCAGCTTAGGTGGTAGCGGGGGAAGGTCAGATACGCAGTATTTT.

The gene calls are TRBV28 and TRBJ2-5, with D tentatively TRBD1 (6 bases). The germline gives CDR1 MDHEN, CDR2 SYDVKM. The V and J ends lost 4 bases and 3 bases respectively, with 15 bases between them. The CDR3 contains 15 residues. CDR3 DNA: TGTGCCAGCAGTTCCCAGGGGTCGGGGAAAGAGACCCAGTACTTC. Encoded protein: CASSSQGSGKETQYF.

This clonotype was seen a few times. The chain links TRBV29-1 to TRBJ1-2; D is unclear. The CDR3 consists of 11 residues. Germline V gives CDR1 SQVTM, CDR2 ANQGSEA. Trimming took 5 bases from V and 0 from J, leaving 4 bases between them. The CDR3 DNA reads TGCAGCGTTCAGGCTAACTATGGCTACACCTTC. The encoded protein is CSVQANYGYTF.

This clonotype came up many times. The chain employs TRBV2 and TRBJ1-5, with D perhaps TRBD1 (5 bases). This CDR3 is built from 13 residues. Germline CDR1 SNHLY, CDR2 FYNNEI. V was shortened by 6 bases and J by 7 bases, with 13 bases between the two germline ends. The CDR3 region is CASSKGSGQPQHF. CDR3 nucleotide sequence: TGTGCCAGCAGCAAGGGGTCAGGGCAGCCCCAGCATTTT.

The sample holds many counts of this clonotype. V usage is TRBV30 and J usage is TRBJ2-7; D is undetermined. Germline assignment: CDR1 GTSNPN and CDR2 SVGIG (reference sequence). V gave up 4 bases and J gave up 0 bases, with 7 bases separating them. The CDR3 covers 12 residues. As DNA, the CDR3 is TGTGCCTGGAAAAGGGTCTCCTACGAGCAGTACTTC. It codes for CAWKRVSYEQYF.

This clonotype was detected many times. The chain combines TRBV5-4 with TRBJ1-5, with 10 bases lining up with TRBD1. The germline V gene has CDR1 SGHNT and CDR2 YYREEE (reference sequence). The CDR3 is made up of 17 amino acids. Germline trimming cut 4 bases from V and 0 bases from J; bases unmatched to any gene: 7. The CDR3 nucleotides read TGTGCCAGCAGCCCGGGACAGGGGCGCTATAGCAATCAGCCCCAGCATTTT. It yields the protein CASSPGQGRYSNQPQHF.

The V call is TRBV5-1, the J call TRBJ2-7; D is unresolved. The V gene lost 2 bases and the J gene lost 0 bases, with 15 bases spanning the gap. The CDR3 loop spans 16 amino acids. Germline CDR1 reads SGHRS; CDR2 reads YFSETQ. CDR3 sequence (DNA): TGCGCCAGCAGCTTTGGGCCTGGGCTGGACTCCTACGAGCAGTACTTC. Translated, it gives CASSFGPGLDSYEQYF.

This clonotype was observed at least ten times. This rearrangement joins TRBV3-1 to TRBJ2-2; 7 positions agree with TRBD2. J lost 4 bases, V lost 0 bases, and 5 bases had no gene match. The length of the CDR3 is 16 residues. In germline, CDR1 is LGHDT, CDR2 YNNKEL (reference sequence). CDR3 residues: CASSQEPGRVTGELFF. The CDR3 DNA sequence: TGTGCCAGCAGCCAAGAACCGGGGAGGGTCACCGGGGAGCTGTTTTTT.

This clonotype was seen at least ten times. The genes are TRBV12-2 and TRBJ1-1; no check of the table's D call, TRBD1, against the DNA was made. TRBV12-2 is classified as a pseudogene. The CDR3 is made up of 16 amino acids. The CDR3 nucleotides are TGTGCAAGTCGACTACCGGGACAGGGGGCAGGGACTGAAGCTTTCTTT. This translates into CASRLPGQGAGTEAFF.

There are a few counts of this clonotype. The chain carries TRBV18 and TRBJ2-1; 8 nucleotides align to TRBD2. J gave up 6 bases and V 1 base, and 11 bases lay outside the gene matches. The CDR3 runs 17 residues. The germline CDR1 and CDR2 sequences are KGHSH and LQKENI. The CDR3 DNA follows: TGTGCCAGCTCACCACTACGGGTTAGCGGGGTGAGCAATGAGCAGTTCTTC. It specifies CASSPLRVSGVSNEQFF.

This clonotype showed up many times. The genes are TRBV5-1 and TRBJ2-7, with 14 positions matching TRBD2. This CDR3 has 15 residues. V dropped 5 bases and J dropped 6; count of bases not matched to a gene: 7. From germline, CDR1 is SGHRS and CDR2 YFSETQ. The CDR3 region has the DNA TGCGCCAGCAGGACCGGGACTAGCGGGAGTGGCGAGCAGTACTTC. This translates into CASRTGTSGSGEQYF.

V usage is TRBV12-3 or TRBV12-4 and J usage is TRBJ1-4; 12 bases are shared with TRBD1. The CDR3 extends over 15 amino acids. V was pared by 5 bases and J by 10 bases, with 8 bases of the junction left unmatched. The CDR3 bases are TGTGCCAGCAGTCTAAGGGACAGGGGGCGAGGAAAACTGTTTTTT. As protein: CASSLRDRGRGKLFF.

This sequence joins TRBV28 and TRBJ2-1; 8 bases line up with TRBD1. The CDR3 runs 13 residues. J gave up 8 bases and V 6 bases, and 6 bases lay outside the gene matches. Germline lookup yields CDR1 MDHEN and CDR2 SYDVKM. The chain's CDR3 is CASRLTGVYEQFF. Here the CDR3 DNA reads TGTGCCAGCAGATTGACAGGGGTTTATGAGCAGTTCTTC.

This clonotype came up many times. The V gene is TRBV7-4, the J gene TRBJ1-5; D perhaps matches TRBD1 (6 bases). V was trimmed by 8 bases and J by 5 bases, leaving 22 bases between them. There are 16 residues in the CDR3. Per the germline V gene, CDR1 is SGHVT and CDR2 is SQSDAQ. This chain's CDR3 is CASGKQGWGPYQPQHF. The CDR3, as DNA: TGTGCCAGCGGAAAACAGGGATGGGGGCCCTATCAGCCCCAGCATTTT. The whole variable domain, remainder taken from reference TRBV7-4 and TRBJ1-5, is GAGVSQSPRYKVAKRGRDVALRCDSISGHVTLYWYRQTLGQGSEVLTYSQSDAQRDKSGRPSGRFSAERPERSVSTLKIQRTEQGDSAVYLCASGKQGWGPYQPQHFGDGTRLSIL.

V usage is TRBV29-1 and J usage is TRBJ2-2, with D perhaps given as TRBD1 or TRBD2 (5 bases each). V lost 1 base and J lost 4, with 13 bases in between. Germline CDR1 and CDR2: SQVTM and ANQGSEA. The CDR3 consists of 15 residues. CDR3 sequence reads: CSVEGRGAGTGELFF. CDR3 DNA sequence: TGCAGCGTTGAAGGACGAGGGGCTGGCACCGGGGAGCTGTTTTTT.

This clonotype was seen ten or more times. V usage is TRBV6-5 and J usage is TRBJ2-7; weak D call: TRBD2 (7 bases). The CDR3 covers 13 residues. Germline CDR1 is MNHEY and CDR2 is SVGAGI. V dropped 5 bases and J dropped 7 bases, with 15 bases sitting between them. The CDR3 spells CASSRGAEMEQYF. The CDR3 DNA reads as TGTGCCAGCAGTCGGGGGGCTGAGATGGAGCAGTACTTC.

This clonotype was observed at least ten times. The chain is built from TRBV12-3 or TRBV12-4 and TRBJ2-1; D may be TRBD1 or TRBD2 (6 bases each). V was pared by 8 bases and J by 3 bases, with 23 bases between. The CDR3 totals 17 residues. The CDR3 is CASLGGGREKSYNEQFF. CDR3 DNA: TGTGCCAGCTTAGGAGGGGGGCGAGAAAAGAGCTACAATGAGCAGTTCTTC.

This clonotype was detected a few times. The chain uses TRBV13 and TRBJ2-1; 9 bases align to TRBD2. The germline V gene has CDR1 PRHDT and CDR2 FYEKMQ (reference sequence). The CDR3 contains 17 residues. The V and J ends lost 5 bases and 6 bases, in that order; junction bases with no gene match: 14. CDR3 nucleotides: TGTGCCAGCAGCAAAGTAGCGGGAGTGACCTCGTTCAATGAGCAGTTCTTC. It yields the protein CASSKVAGVTSFNEQFF. The entire variable domain, with the rest obtained from reference TRBV13 and TRBJ2-1, is as follows: AAGVIQSPRHLIKEKRETATLKCYPIPRHDTVYWYQQGPGQDPQFLISFYEKMQSDKGSIPDRFSAQQFSDYHSELNMSSLELGDSALYFCASSKVAGVTSFNEQFFGPGTRLTVL.

This clonotype was seen a handful of times. The J gene is TRBJ1-5, the V gene TRBV3-1; TRBD1 matches 7 bases. J was trimmed by 0 bases and V by 4 bases; bases with no gene match: 3. The germline gives CDR1 LGHDT, CDR2 YNNKEL (reference sequence). The CDR3 sequence is 15 residues long. The CDR3 is CASSLTGSSNQPQHF. The CDR3 region has the DNA TGTGCCAGCAGCCTGACAGGGTCTAGCAATCAGCCCCAGCATTTT.

This clonotype was seen more than once but under ten times. This sequence joins TRBV28 and TRBJ2-4; D gene unclear. CDR1 MDHEN and CDR2 SYDVKM come from the germline V gene. The germline V and J ends were trimmed by 6 bases and 0 bases, with 12 bases remaining between them. The CDR3 is 15 amino acids. CDR3 in amino acids: CASSSIQLAKNIQYF. As DNA, the CDR3 is TGTGCCAGCAGCTCTATTCAACTAGCCAAAAACATTCAGTACTTC.